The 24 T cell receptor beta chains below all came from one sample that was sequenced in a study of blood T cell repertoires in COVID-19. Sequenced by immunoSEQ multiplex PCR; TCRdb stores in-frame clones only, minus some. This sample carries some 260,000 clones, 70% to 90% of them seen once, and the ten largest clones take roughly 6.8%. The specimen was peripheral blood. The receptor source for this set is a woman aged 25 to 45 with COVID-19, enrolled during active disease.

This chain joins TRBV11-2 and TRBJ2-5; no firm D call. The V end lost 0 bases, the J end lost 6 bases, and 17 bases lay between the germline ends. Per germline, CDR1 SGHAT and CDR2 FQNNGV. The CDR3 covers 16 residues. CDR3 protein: CASSLDASSPLKTQYF. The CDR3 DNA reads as TGTGCCAGCAGCTTAGATGCGTCTTCCCCTCTTAAGACCCAGTACTTC.

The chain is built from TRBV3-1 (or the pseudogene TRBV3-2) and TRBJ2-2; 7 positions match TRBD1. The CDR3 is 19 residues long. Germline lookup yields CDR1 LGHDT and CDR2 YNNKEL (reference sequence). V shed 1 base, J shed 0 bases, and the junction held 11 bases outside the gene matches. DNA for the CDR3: TGTGCCAGCAGCCAAGTTACGTCGACAGGGTCCCCGAACACCGGGGAGCTGTTTTTT. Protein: CASSQVTSTGSPNTGELFF.

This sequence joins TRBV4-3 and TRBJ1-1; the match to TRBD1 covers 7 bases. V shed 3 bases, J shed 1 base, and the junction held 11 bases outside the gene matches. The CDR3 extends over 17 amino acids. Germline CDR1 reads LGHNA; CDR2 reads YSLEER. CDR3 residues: CASSQRITGDKNTEAFF. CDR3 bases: TGCGCCAGCAGCCAGCGGATTACAGGGGACAAGAACACTGAAGCTTTCTTT.

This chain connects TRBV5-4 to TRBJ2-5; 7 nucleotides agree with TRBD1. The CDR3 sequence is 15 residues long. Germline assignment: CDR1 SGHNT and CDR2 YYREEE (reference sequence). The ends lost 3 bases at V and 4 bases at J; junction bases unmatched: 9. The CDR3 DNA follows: TGTGCCAGCAGCTCCCTTACAGGGGCGGTAGAGACCCAGTACTTC. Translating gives CASSSLTGAVETQYF.

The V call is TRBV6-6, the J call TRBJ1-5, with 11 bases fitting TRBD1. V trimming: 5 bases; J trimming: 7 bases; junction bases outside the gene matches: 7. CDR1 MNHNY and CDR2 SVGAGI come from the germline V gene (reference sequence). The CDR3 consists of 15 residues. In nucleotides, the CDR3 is TGTGCCAGCAGTCCACTCCGGACAGGGGGCCAGCCCCAGCATTTT. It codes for CASSPLRTGGQPQHF.

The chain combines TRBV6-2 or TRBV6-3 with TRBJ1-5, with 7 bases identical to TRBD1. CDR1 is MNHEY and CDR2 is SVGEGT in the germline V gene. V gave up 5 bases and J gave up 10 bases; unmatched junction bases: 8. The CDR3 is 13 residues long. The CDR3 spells CASSVRQGHPQHF. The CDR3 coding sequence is TGTGCCAGCAGTGTGAGACAGGGCCATCCCCAGCATTTT.

The CDR3 sequence is CASSLGGWTLETQYF. CDR3 DNA: TGTGCCAGCAGCTTAGGCGGTTGGACACTTGAGACCCAGTACTTC. The chain links TRBV11-2 to TRBJ2-5, with D possibly matching TRBD1 (5 bases). Germline V gene sequence: CDR1 SGHAT, CDR2 FQNNGV. The V gene lost 1 base and the J gene lost 5 bases, with 14 bases spanning the gap. The CDR3 consists of 15 residues.

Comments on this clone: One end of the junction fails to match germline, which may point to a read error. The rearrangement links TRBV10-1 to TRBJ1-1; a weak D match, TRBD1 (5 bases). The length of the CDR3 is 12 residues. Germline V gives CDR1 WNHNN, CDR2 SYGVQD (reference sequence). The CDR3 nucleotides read TGCGCCACCAGTCTCGGGCAGGGCGAAGCTTTCTTT. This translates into CATSLGQGEAFF.

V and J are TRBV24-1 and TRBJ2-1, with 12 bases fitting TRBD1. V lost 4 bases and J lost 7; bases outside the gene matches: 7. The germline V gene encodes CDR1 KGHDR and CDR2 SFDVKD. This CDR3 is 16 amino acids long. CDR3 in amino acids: CATSDQGQGAGNEQFF. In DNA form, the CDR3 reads TGTGCCACCAGTGACCAGGGACAGGGGGCGGGTAATGAGCAGTTCTTC.

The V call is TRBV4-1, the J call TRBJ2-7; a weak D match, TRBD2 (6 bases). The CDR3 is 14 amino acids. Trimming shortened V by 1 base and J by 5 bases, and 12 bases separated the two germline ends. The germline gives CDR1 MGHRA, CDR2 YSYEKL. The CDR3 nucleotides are TGCGCCAGCAGCCAAGGGAGGGGCAGGGACGAGCAGTACTTC. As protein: CASSQGRGRDEQYF.

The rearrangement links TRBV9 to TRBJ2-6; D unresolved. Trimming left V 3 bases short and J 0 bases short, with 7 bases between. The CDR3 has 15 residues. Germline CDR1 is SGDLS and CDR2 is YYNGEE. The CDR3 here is CASSERVSGANVLTF. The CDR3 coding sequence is TGTGCCAGCAGCGAACGAGTCTCTGGGGCCAACGTCCTGACTTTC.

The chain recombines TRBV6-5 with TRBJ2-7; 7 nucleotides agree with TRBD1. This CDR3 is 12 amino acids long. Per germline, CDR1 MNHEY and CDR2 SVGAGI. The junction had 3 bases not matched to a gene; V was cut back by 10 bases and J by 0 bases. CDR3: CATRQGSYEQYF. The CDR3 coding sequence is TGTGCCACCAGACAGGGCTCCTACGAGCAGTACTTC.

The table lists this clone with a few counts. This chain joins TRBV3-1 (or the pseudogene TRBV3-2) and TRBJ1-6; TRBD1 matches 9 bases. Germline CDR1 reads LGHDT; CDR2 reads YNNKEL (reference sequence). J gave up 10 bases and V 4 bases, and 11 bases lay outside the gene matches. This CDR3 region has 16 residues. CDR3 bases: TGTGCCAGCAGCCCTTTGCCGGGGACAGGGTTGTCACCCCTCCACTTT. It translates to CASSPLPGTGLSPLHF.

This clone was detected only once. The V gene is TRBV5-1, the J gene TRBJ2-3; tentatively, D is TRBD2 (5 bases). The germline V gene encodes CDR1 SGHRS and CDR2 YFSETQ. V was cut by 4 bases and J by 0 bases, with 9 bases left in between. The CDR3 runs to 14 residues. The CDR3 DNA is TGCGCCAGCAGCGTAGAGCGGAGCACAGATACGCAGTATTTT. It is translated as CASSVERSTDTQYF.

The CDR3 here is CASSMTGSPLYEQYF. In nucleotides, the CDR3 is TGTGCCAGTAGTATGACAGGGTCCCCTCTCTACGAGCAGTACTTC. V and J are TRBV19 and TRBJ2-7, with 7 bases matching TRBD1. Unmatched junction bases numbered 8, after V lost 3 bases and J lost 3 bases. The CDR3 consists of 15 residues. Germline V lookup: CDR1 LNHDA, CDR2 SQIVND (reference sequence).

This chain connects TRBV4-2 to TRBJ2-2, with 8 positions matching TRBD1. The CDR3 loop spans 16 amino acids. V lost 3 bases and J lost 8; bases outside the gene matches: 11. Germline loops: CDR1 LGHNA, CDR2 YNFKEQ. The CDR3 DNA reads TGTGCCAGCAGCCAGGGTACTTTAGACAGGGGTGGGGAGCTGTTTTTT. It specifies CASSQGTLDRGGELFF.

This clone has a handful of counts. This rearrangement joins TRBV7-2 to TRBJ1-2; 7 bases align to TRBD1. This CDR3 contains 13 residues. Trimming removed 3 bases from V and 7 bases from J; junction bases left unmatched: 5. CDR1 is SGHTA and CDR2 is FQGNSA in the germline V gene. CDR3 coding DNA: TGTGCCAGCAGCTTCGACAGGGACTCTGGCTACACCTTC. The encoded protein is CASSFDRDSGYTF.

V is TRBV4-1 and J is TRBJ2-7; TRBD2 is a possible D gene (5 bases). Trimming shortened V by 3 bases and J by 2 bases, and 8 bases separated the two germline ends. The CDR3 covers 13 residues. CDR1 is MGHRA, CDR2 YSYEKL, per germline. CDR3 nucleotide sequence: TGCGCCAGCAGCCATCGTAGCGCCTACGAGCAGTACGTC. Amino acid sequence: CASSHRSAYEQYV.

Here the CDR3 reads CASSFRRDTEAFF. In DNA form, the CDR3 reads TGTGCCAGCAGTTTTCGTCGGGACACTGAAGCTTTCTTT. The V gene is TRBV6-4, the J gene TRBJ1-1; D remains ambiguous. CDR3 length: 13 residues. Trimming cost V 5 bases and J 3 bases, with 10 bases left between them. Germline lookup yields CDR1 MRHNA and CDR2 SNTAGT.

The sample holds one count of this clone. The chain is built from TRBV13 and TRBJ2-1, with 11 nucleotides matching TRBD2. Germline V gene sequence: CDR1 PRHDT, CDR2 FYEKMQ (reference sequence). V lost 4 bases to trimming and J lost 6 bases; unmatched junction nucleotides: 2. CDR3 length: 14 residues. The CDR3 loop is CASSWGTSGNEQFF. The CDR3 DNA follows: TGTGCCAGCAGCTGGGGGACTAGCGGCAATGAGCAGTTCTTC.

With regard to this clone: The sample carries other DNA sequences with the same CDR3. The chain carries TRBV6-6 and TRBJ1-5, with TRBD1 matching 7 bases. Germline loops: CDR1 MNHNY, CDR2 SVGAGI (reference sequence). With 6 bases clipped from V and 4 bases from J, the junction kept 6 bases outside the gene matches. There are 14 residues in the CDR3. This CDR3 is CASRTGTVNQPQHF. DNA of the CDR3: TGTGCCAGCAGAACCGGGACAGTTAATCAGCCCCAGCATTTT.

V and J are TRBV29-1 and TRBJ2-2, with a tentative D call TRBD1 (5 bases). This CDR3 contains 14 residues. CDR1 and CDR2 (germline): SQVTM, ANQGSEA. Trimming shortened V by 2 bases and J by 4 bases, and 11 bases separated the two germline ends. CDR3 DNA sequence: TGCAGCGTTGAAAGCAGTCAGGGCACCGGGGAGCTGTTTTTT. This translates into CSVESSQGTGELFF.

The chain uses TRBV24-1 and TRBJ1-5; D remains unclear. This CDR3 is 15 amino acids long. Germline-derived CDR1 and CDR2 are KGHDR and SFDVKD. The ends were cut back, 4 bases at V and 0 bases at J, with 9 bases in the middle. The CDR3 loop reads CATSEGKNSNQPQHF. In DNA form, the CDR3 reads TGTGCCACCAGTGAGGGCAAAAATAGCAATCAGCCCCAGCATTTT.

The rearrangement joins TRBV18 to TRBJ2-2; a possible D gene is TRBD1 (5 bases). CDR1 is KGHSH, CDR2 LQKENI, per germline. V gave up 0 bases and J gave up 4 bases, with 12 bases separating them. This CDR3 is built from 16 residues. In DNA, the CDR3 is TGTGCCAGCTCACCACCGGCTCAGGGCGGCACCGGGGAGCTGTTTTTT. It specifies CASSPPAQGGTGELFF.